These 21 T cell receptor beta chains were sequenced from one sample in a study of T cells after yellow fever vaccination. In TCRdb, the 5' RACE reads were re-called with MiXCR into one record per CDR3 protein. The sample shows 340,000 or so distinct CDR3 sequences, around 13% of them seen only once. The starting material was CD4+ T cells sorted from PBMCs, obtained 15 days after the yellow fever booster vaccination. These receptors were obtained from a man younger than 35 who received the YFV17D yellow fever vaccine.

CDR3 residues: CASSLAGTDEQFF. The CDR3 nucleotides are TGCGCCAGCAGCTTGGCGGGGACTGATGAGCAGTTCTTC. The chain employs TRBV5-1 and TRBJ2-1; D is possibly TRBD2 (6 bases). The CDR3 spans 13 residues. Trimming removed 0 bases from V and 8 bases from J, with 9 bases in between. The germline V gene encodes CDR1 SGHRS and CDR2 YFSETQ.

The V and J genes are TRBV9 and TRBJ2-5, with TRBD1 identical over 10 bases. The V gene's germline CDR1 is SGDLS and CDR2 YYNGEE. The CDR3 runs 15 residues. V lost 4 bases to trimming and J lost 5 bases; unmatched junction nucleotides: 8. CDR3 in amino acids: CASSPRGQGTETQYF. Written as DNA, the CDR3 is TGTGCCAGCAGCCCCCGGGGACAGGGGACGGAGACCCAGTACTTC.

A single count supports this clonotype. The CDR3 sequence: CATLRGQGRYNQPQHF. The CDR3 bases are TGTGCCACCCTCAGGGGGCAGGGAAGATACAATCAGCCCCAGCATTTT. This chain links TRBV24-1 with TRBJ1-5; TRBD1 matches 8 bases. CDR1 KGHDR and CDR2 SFDVKD come from the germline V gene. This CDR3 is built from 16 residues. V trimming: 9 bases; J trimming: 3 bases; junction bases outside the gene matches: 12.

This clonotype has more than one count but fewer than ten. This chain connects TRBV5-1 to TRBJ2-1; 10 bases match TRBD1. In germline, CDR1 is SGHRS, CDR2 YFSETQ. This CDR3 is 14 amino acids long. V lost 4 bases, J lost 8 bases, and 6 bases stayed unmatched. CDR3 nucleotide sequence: TGCGCCAGCAGCGGGACAGGGGTGATGGATGAGCAGTTCTTC. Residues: CASSGTGVMDEQFF.

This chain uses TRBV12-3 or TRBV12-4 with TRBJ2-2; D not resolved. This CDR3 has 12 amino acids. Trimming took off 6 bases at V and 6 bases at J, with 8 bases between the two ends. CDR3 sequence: CASSPESGELFF. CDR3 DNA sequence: TGTGCCAGCAGCCCAGAATCCGGGGAGCTGTTTTTT.

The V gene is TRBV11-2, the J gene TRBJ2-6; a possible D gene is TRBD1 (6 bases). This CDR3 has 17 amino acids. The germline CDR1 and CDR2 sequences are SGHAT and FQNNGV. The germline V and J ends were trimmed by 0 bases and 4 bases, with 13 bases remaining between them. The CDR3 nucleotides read TGTGCCAGCAGCTTAGAATCAGGGGCGGTCGGGGCCAACGTCCTGACTTTC. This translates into CASSLESGAVGANVLTF.

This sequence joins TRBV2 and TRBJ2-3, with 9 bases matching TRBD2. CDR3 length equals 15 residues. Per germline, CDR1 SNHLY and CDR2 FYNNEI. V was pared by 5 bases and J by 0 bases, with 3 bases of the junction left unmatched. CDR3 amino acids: CASSLAGISTDTQYF. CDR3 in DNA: TGTGCCAGCAGTCTAGCGGGGATCAGCACAGATACGCAGTATTTT.

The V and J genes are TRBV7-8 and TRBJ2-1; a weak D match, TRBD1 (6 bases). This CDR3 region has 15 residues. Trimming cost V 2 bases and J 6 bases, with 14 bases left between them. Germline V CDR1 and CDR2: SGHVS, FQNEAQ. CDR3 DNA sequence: TGTGCCAGCAGCTTATTACAGGGACGGCGCAATGAGCAGTTCTTC. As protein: CASSLLQGRRNEQFF.

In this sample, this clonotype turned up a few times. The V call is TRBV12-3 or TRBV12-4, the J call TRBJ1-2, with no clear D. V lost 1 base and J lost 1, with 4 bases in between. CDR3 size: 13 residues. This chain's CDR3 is CASSLGINYGYTF. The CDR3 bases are TGTGCCAGCAGTTTAGGGATTAACTATGGCTACACCTTC.

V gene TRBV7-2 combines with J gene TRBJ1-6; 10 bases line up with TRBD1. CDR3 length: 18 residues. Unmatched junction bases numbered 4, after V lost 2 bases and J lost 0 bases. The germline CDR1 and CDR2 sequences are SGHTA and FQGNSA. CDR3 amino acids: CASSLLGQGSSYNSPLHF. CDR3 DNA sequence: TGTGCCAGCAGCTTACTGGGACAGGGGAGCTCCTATAATTCACCCCTCCACTTT. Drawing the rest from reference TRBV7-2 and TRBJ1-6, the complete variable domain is GAGVSQSPSNKVTEKGKDVELRCDPISGHTALYWYRQSLGQGLEFLIYFQGNSAPDKSGLPSDRFSAERTGGSVSTLTIQRTQQEDSAVYLCASSLLGQGSSYNSPLHFGNGTRLTVT.

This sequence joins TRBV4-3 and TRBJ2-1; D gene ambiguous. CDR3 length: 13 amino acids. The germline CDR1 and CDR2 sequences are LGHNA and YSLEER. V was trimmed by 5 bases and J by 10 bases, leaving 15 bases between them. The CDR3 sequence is CASSYGDLGEQFF. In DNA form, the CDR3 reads TGCGCCAGCAGCTATGGGGATTTAGGGGAGCAGTTCTTC.

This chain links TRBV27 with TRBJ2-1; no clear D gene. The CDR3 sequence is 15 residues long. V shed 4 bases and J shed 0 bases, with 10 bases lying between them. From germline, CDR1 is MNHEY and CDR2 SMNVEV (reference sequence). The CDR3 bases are TGTGCCAGCAGTTATCGAGCCCTCTCCTACAATGAGCAGTTCTTC. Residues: CASSYRALSYNEQFF.

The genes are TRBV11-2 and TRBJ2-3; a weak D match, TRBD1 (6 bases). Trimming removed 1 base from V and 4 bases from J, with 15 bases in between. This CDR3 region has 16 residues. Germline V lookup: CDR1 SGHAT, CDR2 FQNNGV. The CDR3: CASSLGRHREADTQYF. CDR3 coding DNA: TGTGCCAGCAGCTTAGGGCGGCACAGGGAAGCAGATACGCAGTATTTT. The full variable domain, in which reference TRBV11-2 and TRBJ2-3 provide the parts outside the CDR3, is EAGVAQSPRYKIIEKRQSVAFWCNPISGHATLYWYQQILGQGPKLLIQFQNNGVVDDSQLPKDRFSAERLKGVDSTLKIQPAKLEDSAVYLCASSLGRHREADTQYFGPGTRLTVL.

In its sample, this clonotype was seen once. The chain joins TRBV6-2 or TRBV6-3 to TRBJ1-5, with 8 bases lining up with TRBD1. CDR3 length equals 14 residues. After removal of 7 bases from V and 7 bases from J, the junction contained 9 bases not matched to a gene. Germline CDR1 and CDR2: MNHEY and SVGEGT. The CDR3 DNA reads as TGTGCCAGCACTTCGACAGGGGATGAACAGCCCCAGCATTTT. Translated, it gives CASTSTGDEQPQHF.

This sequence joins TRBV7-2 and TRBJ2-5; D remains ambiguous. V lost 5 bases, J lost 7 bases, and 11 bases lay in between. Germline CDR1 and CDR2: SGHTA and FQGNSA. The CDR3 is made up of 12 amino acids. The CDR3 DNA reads TGTGCCAGCAGCCACGACGTTGGGACCCAGTACTTC. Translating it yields CASSHDVGTQYF.

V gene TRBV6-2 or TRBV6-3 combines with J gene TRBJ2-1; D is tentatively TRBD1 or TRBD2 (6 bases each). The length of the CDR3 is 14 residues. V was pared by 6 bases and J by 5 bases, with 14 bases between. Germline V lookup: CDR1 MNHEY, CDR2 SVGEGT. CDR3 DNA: TGTGCCAGCAGGGCCCGGGGGCCCCACAATGAGCAGTTCTTC. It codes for CASRARGPHNEQFF.

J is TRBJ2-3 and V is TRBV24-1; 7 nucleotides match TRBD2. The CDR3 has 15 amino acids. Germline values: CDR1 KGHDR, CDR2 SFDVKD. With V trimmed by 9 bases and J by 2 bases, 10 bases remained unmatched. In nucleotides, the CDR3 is TGTGCCACCGATTCGGCGGGGGTAACCACAGATACGCAGTATTTT. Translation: CATDSAGVTTDTQYF.

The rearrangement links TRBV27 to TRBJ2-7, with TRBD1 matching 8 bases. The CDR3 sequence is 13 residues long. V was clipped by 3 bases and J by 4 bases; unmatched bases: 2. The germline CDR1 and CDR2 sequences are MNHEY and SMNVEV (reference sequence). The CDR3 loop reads CASSFNRGYEQYF. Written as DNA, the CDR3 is TGTGCCAGCAGTTTTAACAGGGGGTACGAGCAGTACTTC.

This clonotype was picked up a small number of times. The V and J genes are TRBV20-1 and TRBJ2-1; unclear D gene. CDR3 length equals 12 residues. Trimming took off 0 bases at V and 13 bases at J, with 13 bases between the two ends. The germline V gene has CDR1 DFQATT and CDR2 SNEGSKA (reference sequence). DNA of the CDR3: TGCAGTGCTAGAGATCTGACCCGTCGTCAGTTCTTC. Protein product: CSARDLTRRQFF.

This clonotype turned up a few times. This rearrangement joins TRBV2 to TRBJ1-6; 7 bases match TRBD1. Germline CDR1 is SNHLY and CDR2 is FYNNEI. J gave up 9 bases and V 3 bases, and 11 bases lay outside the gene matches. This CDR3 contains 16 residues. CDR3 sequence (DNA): TGTGCCAGCAGTGACCTATTACAGGGGACCGGTTCACCCCTCCACTTT. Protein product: CASSDLLQGTGSPLHF.

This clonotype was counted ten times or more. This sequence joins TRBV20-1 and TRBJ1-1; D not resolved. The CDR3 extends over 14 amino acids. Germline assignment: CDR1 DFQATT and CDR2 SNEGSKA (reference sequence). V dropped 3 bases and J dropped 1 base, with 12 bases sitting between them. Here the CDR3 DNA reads TGCAGTGCTAGCCCCCCCACCTCGAACACTGAAGCTTTCTTT. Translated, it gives CSASPPTSNTEAFF.